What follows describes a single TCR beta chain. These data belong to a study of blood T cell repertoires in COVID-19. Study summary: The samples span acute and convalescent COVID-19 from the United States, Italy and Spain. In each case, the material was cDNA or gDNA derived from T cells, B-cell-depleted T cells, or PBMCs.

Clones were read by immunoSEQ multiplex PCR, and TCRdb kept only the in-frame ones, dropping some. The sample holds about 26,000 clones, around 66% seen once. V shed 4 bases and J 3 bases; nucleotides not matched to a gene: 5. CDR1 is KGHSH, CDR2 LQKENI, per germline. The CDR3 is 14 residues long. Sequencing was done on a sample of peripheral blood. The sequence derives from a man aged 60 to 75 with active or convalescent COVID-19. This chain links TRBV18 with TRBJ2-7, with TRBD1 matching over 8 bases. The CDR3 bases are TGTGCCAGCTCACTCGACAGGGGAATCTACGAGCAGTACTTC. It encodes CASSLDRGIYEQYF.